A single sample gave rise to the 27 T cell receptor beta chains below, sequenced in a study of blood T cell repertoires in COVID-19. Sequencing used immunoSEQ multiplex PCR; TCRdb keeps in-frame clones, though not all of them. This sample has fewer than 450,000 clones; around 88% occur once, and the top ten carry approximately 12%. Input material: peripheral blood. These TCRs come from a woman in her forties or fifties with COVID-19, enrolled during active disease.

The chain recombines TRBV3-1 (or the pseudogene TRBV3-2) with TRBJ2-1, with TRBD2 as a possible D gene (7 bases). Per the germline V gene, CDR1 is LGHDT and CDR2 is YNNKEL (reference sequence). V lost 2 bases, J lost 0 bases, and 11 bases lay in between. This CDR3 spans 16 amino acids. The CDR3 protein is CASSQRRGHSYNEQFF. CDR3 DNA: TGTGCCAGCAGCCAAAGGCGGGGGCACTCCTACAATGAGCAGTTCTTC.

In its sample, this clone was seen once. This rearrangement joins TRBV5-1 to TRBJ2-3; D may be TRBD2 (6 bases). V was clipped by 3 bases and J by 0 bases, with 11 bases between them. This CDR3 spans 15 amino acids. CDR1 and CDR2 from the germline V gene are SGHRS and YFSETQ. The DNA of the CDR3 is TGCGCCAGCAGCTGGGGGGTTCAGAGCACAGATACGCAGTATTTT. It encodes CASSWGVQSTDTQYF.

Details on this clone: This CDR3 is also generated by other DNA sequences in the sample. V and J are TRBV12-3 or TRBV12-4 and TRBJ2-1, with D possibly being TRBD1 (5 bases). The CDR3 contains 12 residues. Between the trimmed V and J ends, which lost 6 bases and 7 bases, there was a span of 10 bases. CDR3 sequence (DNA): TGTGCCAGCAGCCCGACAGCAAATGAGCAGTTCTTC. Translated: CASSPTANEQFF.

The rearrangement links TRBV5-1 to TRBJ2-3, with 7 bases identical to TRBD2. After removal of 4 bases from V and 4 bases from J, the junction contained 9 bases not matched to a gene. CDR3 length: 15 amino acids. Germline V gene sequence: CDR1 SGHRS, CDR2 YFSETQ. The CDR3 nucleotides are TGCGCCAGCAGCCCCTTGGGAGGGGTGGCAGATACGCAGTATTTT. This sequence encodes CASSPLGGVADTQYF.

This chain uses TRBV18 with TRBJ1-1; D unresolved. CDR3 length: 15 amino acids. CDR1 and CDR2 from the germline V gene are KGHSH and LQKENI. V gave up 6 bases and J gave up 4 bases, with 18 bases separating them. Here the CDR3 reads CASSRDKGVSTEAFF. DNA of the CDR3: TGTGCCAGCTCCCGTGACAAGGGAGTATCCACTGAAGCTTTCTTT.

The table lists this clone with a count of one. This chain joins TRBV5-1 and TRBJ2-1; a weak D match, TRBD1 (6 bases). Germline V gene lookup returns CDR1 SGHRS and CDR2 YFSETQ. The CDR3 length is 17 residues. Trimming removed 0 bases from V and 6 bases from J, with 19 bases in between. The CDR3, as DNA: TGCGCCAGCAGCTTGGGTCTCACAGGGACGTTCCCCAATGAGCAGTTCTTC. Translating gives CASSLGLTGTFPNEQFF.

The chain recombines TRBV21-1 with TRBJ1-2. TRBV21-1 has pseudogene status. This CDR3 spans 16 amino acids. The CDR3: CASSSPPGGGDYGYTF. The CDR3 DNA is TGTGCCAGCAGCTCACCCCCTGGCGGGGGCGACTATGGCTACACCTTC.

The chain carries TRBV5-1 and TRBJ2-7; 8 nucleotides line up with TRBD1. Looked up from germline, CDR1 is SGHRS and CDR2 is YFSETQ. V lost 5 bases to trimming and J lost 5 bases; unmatched junction nucleotides: 12. The CDR3 is 15 amino acids. The CDR3 protein is CASSRSGGDTHEQYF. CDR3 DNA sequence: TGCGCCAGCAGTCGGTCAGGGGGCGATACCCACGAGCAGTACTTC.

This clone was seen just once. The chain is built from TRBV11-3 and TRBJ2-3, with 8 bases aligning to TRBD2. The ends lost 3 bases at V and 6 bases at J; junction bases unmatched: 2. CDR1 is SGHNT and CDR2 is YENEEA in the germline V gene. The length of the CDR3 is 13 residues. In DNA form, the CDR3 reads TGTGCCAGCAGCTTTGGCGGGGGGGATACGCAGTATTTT. Its protein is CASSFGGGDTQYF.

A note on this clone: At one end, the junction sequence differs from germline, possibly due to a read error. The V and J genes are TRBV10-1 and TRBJ2-5; 7 bases line up with TRBD2. Germline CDR1 reads WNHNN; CDR2 reads SYGVQD (reference sequence). There are 12 residues in the CDR3. CDR3 nucleotides: TGCGCCAGCAGTTTCGGGACTACGAGGCCAAACTTC. It yields the protein CASSFGTTRPNF.

This sequence joins TRBV5-1 and TRBJ2-7; D gene uncertain. This CDR3 is built from 14 residues. With 2 bases removed from V and 1 base from J, the gap between germline ends came to 10 bases. Germline CDR1 is SGHRS and CDR2 is YFSETQ. The CDR3 region is CASSLQPSSYEQYF. CDR3 coding DNA: TGCGCCAGCAGCTTACAGCCGTCTTCCTACGAGCAGTACTTC.

The chain uses TRBV24-1 and TRBJ2-2, with 11 bases aligning to TRBD1. V trimming: 6 bases; J trimming: 9 bases; junction bases outside the gene matches: 8. The CDR3 loop spans 15 amino acids. Germline lookup yields CDR1 KGHDR and CDR2 SFDVKD. The CDR3 sequence: CATSMDRGRNRELFF. The CDR3 DNA reads as TGTGCCACCAGTATGGACAGGGGGCGGAACCGGGAGCTGTTTTTT.

The chain has TRBV6-5 and TRBJ1-1; maybe TRBD1 (5 bases). The V gene's germline CDR1 is MNHEY and CDR2 SVGAGI. V shed 10 bases and J shed 3 bases, with 21 bases lying between them. The CDR3 extends over 15 amino acids. In nucleotides, the CDR3 is TGTGCCATTCCTCGTTCCGGTGGGGCCCACACTGAAGCTTTCTTT. Translated, it gives CAIPRSGGAHTEAFF.

The rearrangement joins TRBV9 to TRBJ1-6; D may be TRBD1 (5 bases). V was trimmed by 7 bases and J by 2 bases, leaving 16 bases between them. The CDR3 runs to 16 residues. CDR1 is SGDLS and CDR2 is YYNGEE in the germline V gene. CDR3 residues: CASSTPGNTYNSPLHF. In nucleotides, the CDR3 is TGTGCCAGCTCCACCCCAGGGAATACCTATAATTCACCCCTCCACTTT.

The rearrangement links TRBV5-1 to TRBJ2-4, with TRBD1 matching over 7 bases. V lost 3 bases and J lost 5; bases outside the gene matches: 2. Germline V lookup: CDR1 SGHRS, CDR2 YFSETQ. The CDR3 length is 13 residues. CDR3 nucleotide sequence: TGCGCCAGCAGCTACGGACAGGAAAACATTCAGTACTTC. It translates to CASSYGQENIQYF.

The chain recombines TRBV30 with TRBJ1-5; no clear D. CDR3 length equals 14 residues. The germline CDR1 and CDR2 sequences are GTSNPN and SVGIG (reference sequence). V was cut by 0 bases and J by 4 bases, with 10 bases left in between. CDR3 amino acids: CAWSVLKVNQPQHF. The CDR3, as DNA: TGTGCCTGGAGTGTACTAAAAGTTAATCAGCCCCAGCATTTT.

CDR3 in amino acids: CASSHDRAFSGNTIYF. CDR3 coding DNA: TGTGCCAGCAGCCACGACAGGGCTTTCTCTGGAAACACCATATATTTT. The chain employs TRBV14 and TRBJ1-3, with 7 bases lining up with TRBD1. Looked up from germline, CDR1 is SGHDN and CDR2 is FVKESK. The CDR3 runs to 16 residues. The trim removed 3 bases at V and 0 bases at J, leaving 5 bases unmatched.

Concerning this clone itself: Its ends do not fully match the called genes, so a read error is possible. The chain joins TRBV11-3 to TRBJ1-2, with D possibly being TRBD1 (6 bases). Germline CDR1 SGHNT, CDR2 YENEEA. This CDR3 comprises 15 residues. The CDR3 loop reads CASSLDGTPNTPRIF. In DNA form, the CDR3 reads TGTGCCAGCAGCTTAGACGGGACACCAAACACCCCCCGAATCTTC.

The CDR3: CASSSQGGELFF. The CDR3 coding sequence is TGTGCCAGCAGTTCTCAGGGCGGGGAGCTGTTTTTT. J is TRBJ2-2 and V is TRBV6-5, with TRBD1 as a possible D gene (5 bases). The V end was cut by 4 bases, the J end by 7 bases, with 7 bases between. CDR1 MNHEY and CDR2 SVGAGI come from the germline V gene. The CDR3 has 12 amino acids.

The chain uses TRBV2 and TRBJ1-2, with D possibly matching TRBD1 (5 bases). Germline V gene data show CDR1 as SNHLY and CDR2 as FYNNEI. The CDR3 has 13 amino acids. Trimming shortened V by 2 bases and J by 7 bases, and 11 bases separated the two germline ends. The CDR3 DNA follows: TGTGCCAGCAGTGAATTAGGGGAAACTGGCTACACCTTC. Protein sequence: CASSELGETGYTF.

The chain recombines TRBV1 with TRBJ1-1; the table's D gene call, TRBD1, was not cross checked with the DNA. TRBV1 is a known pseudogene. The CDR3 totals 15 residues. CDR3 sequence (DNA): TGCACCAGCAGCCTTAGACAGGAGCAGAACACTGAAGCTTTCTTT. Its translation: CTSSLRQEQNTEAFF.

The rearrangement uses TRBV7-9 and TRBJ2-3, with 10 bases aligning to TRBD2. From germline, CDR1 is SEHNR and CDR2 FQNEAQ (reference sequence). The CDR3 has 17 amino acids. V dropped 0 bases and J dropped 2; count of bases not matched to a gene: 5. CDR3: CASSLALLAGFTDTQYF. In DNA, the CDR3 is TGTGCCAGCAGCTTAGCGCTACTAGCGGGGTTCACAGATACGCAGTATTTT.

The chain recombines TRBV2 with TRBJ2-1; 8 bases are shared with TRBD2. The CDR3 extends over 17 amino acids. Germline V gene lookup returns CDR1 SNHLY and CDR2 FYNNEI. J was trimmed by 6 bases and V by 0 bases; bases with no gene match: 10. CDR3 region: CASSEALQLAAGNEQFF. CDR3 bases: TGTGCCAGCAGTGAAGCGCTTCAACTAGCGGCGGGCAATGAGCAGTTCTTC. The full variable domain, in which reference TRBV2 and TRBJ2-1 provide the parts outside the CDR3, is EPEVTQTPSHQVTQMGQEVILRCVPISNHLYFYWYRQILGQKVEFLVSFYNNEISEKSEIFDDQFSVERPDGSNFTLKIRSTKLEDSAMYFCASSEALQLAAGNEQFFGPGTRLTVL.

This chain links TRBV5-1 with TRBJ1-4, with D unresolved. V was pared by 3 bases and J by 8 bases, with 8 bases between. Germline V lookup: CDR1 SGHRS, CDR2 YFSETQ. This CDR3 has 12 amino acids. CDR3 sequence reads: CASSSNSEKLFF. In DNA, the CDR3 is TGCGCCAGCAGCTCCAACTCGGAAAAACTGTTTTTT.

The V call is TRBV9, the J call TRBJ1-6, with TRBD1 as a possible D gene (5 bases). In germline, CDR1 is SGDLS, CDR2 YYNGEE. V was cut by 4 bases and J by 9 bases, with 17 bases left in between. The CDR3 totals 15 residues. The CDR3 coding sequence is TGTGCCAGCAGCCCCGCAGGGTCGGCGATTTCACCCCTCCACTTT. Translating gives CASSPAGSAISPLHF.

V gene TRBV9 combines with J gene TRBJ1-6; D is possibly TRBD1 (6 bases). Between the trimmed V and J ends, which lost 0 bases and 7 bases, there was a span of 11 bases. This CDR3 spans 15 amino acids. The germline gives CDR1 SGDLS, CDR2 YYNGEE. DNA for the CDR3: TGTGCCAGCAGCGTAGGAAACAGGGACAATTCACCCCTCCACTTT. The encoded protein is CASSVGNRDNSPLHF.

The chain is built from TRBV30 and TRBJ1-4; 7 bases match TRBD1. V lost 2 bases to trimming and J lost 0 bases; unmatched junction nucleotides: 6. Germline CDR1 and CDR2: GTSNPN and SVGIG (reference sequence). This CDR3 is 16 amino acids long. The CDR3 region is CAWSRIGTATNEKLFF. CDR3 bases: TGTGCCTGGAGTCGCATCGGGACAGCAACTAATGAAAAACTGTTTTTT.